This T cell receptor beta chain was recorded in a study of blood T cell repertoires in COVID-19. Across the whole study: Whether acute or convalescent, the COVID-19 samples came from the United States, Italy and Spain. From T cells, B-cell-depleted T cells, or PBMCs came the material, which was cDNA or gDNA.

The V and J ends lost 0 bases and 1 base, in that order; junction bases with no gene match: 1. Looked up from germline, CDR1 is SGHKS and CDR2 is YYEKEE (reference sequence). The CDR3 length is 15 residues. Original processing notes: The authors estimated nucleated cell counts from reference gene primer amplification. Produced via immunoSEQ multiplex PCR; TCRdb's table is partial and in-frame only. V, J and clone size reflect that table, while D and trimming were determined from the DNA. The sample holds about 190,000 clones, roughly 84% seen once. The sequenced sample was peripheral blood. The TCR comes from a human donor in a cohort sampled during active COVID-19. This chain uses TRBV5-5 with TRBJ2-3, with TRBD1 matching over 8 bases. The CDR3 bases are TGTGCCAGCAGCTTGGCGGGACAGGGCACAGATACGCAGTATTTT. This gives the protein CASSLAGQGTDTQYF.